The rows below give T cell receptor beta chains drawn from one sample of a study of shared clonotypes between healthy human individuals. Libraries were prepared by immunoSEQ multiplex PCR; TCRdb keeps only in-frame clonotypes and omits some of them. The data show about 2 million clones, about 95% seen once. What was sequenced was naive CD8+ T cells sorted from blood. All receptors derive from a man between 18 and 29 years old in good health. The CDR3 runs from the conserved cysteine through the conserved F or W. The order of the fields is D gene, V gene, clone size, CDR3 protein. D genes are given only for firm matches. Rows may omit the clone size; those that give it use once, few, many or a size class.

>NA|TRBV7-3|NA
CASSLDGSNEQYF
>TRBD2|TRBV30|NA
CAGRLADYNEQFF
>NA|TRBV7-9|NA
CASSPGGNTEAFF
>NA|TRBV29-1|NA
CSVLRVSGELFF
>TRBD1|TRBV28|NA
CASSLRGRDGYTF
>NA|TRBV13|NA
CASSSPSMDSYEQYF
>NA|TRBV29-1|NA
CSVTLEGGEQFF
>NA|TRBV13|once
CASSPREGPNSTDTQYF
>NA|TRBV4-1|NA
CASSQGGGNIQYF
>TRBD1|TRBV7-6|NA
CASSLGTGVHEQYF
>NA|TRBV6-5|once
CASSYGSPGTEAFF
>NA|TRBV11-2|NA
CASSLAPQQVGIYEQYF
>NA|TRBV14|NA
CASSIQGDEQFF
>NA|TRBV5-4|NA
CASSLELGTEAFF
>TRBD2|TRBV2|NA
CASSPRLADPYEQYF
>NA|TRBV7-9|NA
CASSFSSAEAFF
>NA|TRBV6-5|NA
CASSYSTVPTEAFF
>NA|TRBV28|NA
CASKDSPNTEAFF
>NA|TRBV6-6|NA
CASRVLNTEAFF
>NA|TRBV19|NA
CARWARQWNYGYTF
>NA|TRBV7-2|NA
CASSPNPYAYTDTQYF
>TRBD1|TRBV7-9|NA
CASSPISTGGRSYEQYF
>NA|TRBV4-3|once
CASSQDLGWEQFF
>TRBD1|TRBV27|NA
CASSYSGTGGTYEQYF
>TRBD2|TRBV27|NA
CASSLIRAGGPSYEQYF
>NA|TRBV6-5|NA
CASSYLSRSSNGYTF
>NA|TRBV21-1|NA
CASSKLLPPPGTGSSSTSPLHF
>TRBD2|TRBV10-1|NA
CASSESVAGGLETQYF
>NA|TRBV9|NA
CASSVVGGHTDTQYF
>NA|TRBV15|NA
CATSRSGEYLSYGYTF
>TRBD2|TRBV4-3|once
CASSPGLAGGPYEQYF
>NA|TRBV4-1|once
CASSLVGGELFF
>NA|TRBV27|NA
CASSLGTEAFF
>NA|TRBV28|NA
CASSLTGGSPLHF
>TRBD1|TRBV4-1|NA
CASSQDPGQGYEQYF
>NA|TRBV6-5|NA
CASWAGSSYEQYF
>NA|TRBV27|NA
CASGPGVMNEQYF
>NA|TRBV6-5|NA
CASSYSGGPNEQFF
>TRBD1|TRBV6-5|NA
CASSYSIGTGNSPLHF
>NA|TRBV28|NA
CAGGLGRNYGYTF
>NA|TRBV7-9|NA
CASSLTMMNTEAFF
>TRBD2|TRBV5-8|NA
CASSKGELAGEQYF
>TRBD1|TRBV4-3|NA
CASSQDLTGGEADTQYF
>NA|TRBV4-3|NA
CASSEAPSMNTGELFF
>TRBD2|TRBV5-5|NA
CASSLNSGAYEQFF
>NA|TRBV5-1|few
CASSLGGFYEQYF
>NA|TRBV13|few
CASSPRENYGYTF
>TRBD1|TRBV2|NA
CASVTGDSVYGYTF
>NA|TRBV14|NA
CASSQLGGGTKNIQYF
>NA|TRBV6-5|NA
CASRYTPDGGYGYTF
>NA|TRBV6-1|NA
CASSEALGGEAFF
>NA|TRBV25-1|NA
CASSETEETQYF
>NA|TRBV5-6|NA
CASSPEGQRNTEAFF
>NA|TRBV7-2|NA
CASSSPPTGLIQPQHF
>NA|TRBV12-5|NA
CASGLDLRENTEAFF
>NA|TRBV28|NA
CASRPTVFYGYTF